This TCR beta chain is from a study of T cells in Graves' hyperthyroidism and ophthalmopathy. Study-level points and caveats: The majority of expanded thyroid clonotypes above 0.001 also appeared in blood.

Clinical symptoms, serum thyroxine, TRAb, thyroid ultrasound and orbital computed tomography established diagnosis. The investigators amplified TCR beta CDR3 regions from RNA transcripts. Initially, a first-round RT-PCR of the TCR CDR3 employed the HTBI primer set. TCRdb ran MiXCR on the multiplex PCR reads and lists one entry per CDR3 protein. The sample carries 560,000 or so distinct CDR3 sequences, just under 20% recorded once. On this clonotype itself: Its cognate antigen is unknown.

The origin of this receptor is a man aged 40-49 years with Graves' ophthalmopathy. Input material: blood.

The CDR3 DNA is TGTGCCATCAGTGAGTCAATGGGAGGGACCTACAATGAGCAGTTCTTC. It codes for CAISESMGGTYNEQFF. The chain links TRBV10-3 to TRBJ2-1; TRBD2 matches 7 bases. The length of the CDR3 is 16 residues. Germline V gives CDR1 ENHRY, CDR2 SYGVKD. The ends lost 0 bases at V and 2 bases at J; junction bases unmatched: 4.